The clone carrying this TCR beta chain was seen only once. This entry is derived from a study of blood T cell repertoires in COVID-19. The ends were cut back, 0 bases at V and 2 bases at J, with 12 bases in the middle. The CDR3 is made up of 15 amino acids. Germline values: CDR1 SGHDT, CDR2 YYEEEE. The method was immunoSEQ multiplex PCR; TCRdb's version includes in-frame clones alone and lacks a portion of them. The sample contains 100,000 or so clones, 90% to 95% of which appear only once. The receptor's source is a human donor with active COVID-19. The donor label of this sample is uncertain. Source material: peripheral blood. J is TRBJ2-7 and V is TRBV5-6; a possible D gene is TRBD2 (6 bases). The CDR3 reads CASSLVGGSPYEQYF. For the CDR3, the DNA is TGTGCCAGCAGCTTGGTCGGGGGTTCTCCCTACGAGCAGTACTTC.